The 15 T cell receptor beta chains reported below all come from one sample, sequenced in a study of control samples from healthy donors and cancer patients. Some clones are missing from TCRdb's copy, which holds only in-frame ones; the method was immunoSEQ multiplex PCR. This sample has 61,000 or so clones, with 85% to 90% found just once. The source material was PBMCs. The source of these receptors is a man in his 60s with colorectal cancer.

The gene calls are TRBV9 and TRBJ1-2; 7 bases are a match to TRBD1. V dropped 4 bases and J dropped 4; count of bases not matched to a gene: 7. This CDR3 region has 14 residues. Per germline, CDR1 SGDLS and CDR2 YYNGEE. The CDR3 region has the DNA TGTGCCAGCAGCCCGATGACAGGGACCTATGGCTACACCTTC. Protein: CASSPMTGTYGYTF.

The chain recombines TRBV3-1 (or the pseudogene TRBV3-2) with TRBJ1-4; a weak D match, TRBD1 (5 bases). The CDR3 is 17 residues long. V lost 3 bases and J 0 bases, leaving 14 bases between the germline ends. CDR1 and CDR2 (germline): LGHDT, YNNKEL (reference sequence). CDR3 bases: TGTGCCAGCAGCCAGATGGGACTGAGTGCAACTAATGAAAAACTGTTTTTT. Amino acid sequence: CASSQMGLSATNEKLFF.

J is TRBJ2-2 and V is TRBV5-6; D might be TRBD2 (6 bases). V was pared by 1 base and J by 3 bases, with 13 bases between. CDR3 length equals 16 residues. Germline V lookup: CDR1 SGHDT, CDR2 YYEEEE. CDR3 in DNA: TGTGCCAGCAGCTTGCGGGGGAGCGGCCACACCGGGGAGCTGTTTTTT. This gives the protein CASSLRGSGHTGELFF.

This chain uses TRBV12-3 or TRBV12-4 with TRBJ2-3, with D perhaps matching TRBD1 (5 bases). The CDR3 is 13 amino acids. Trimming took off 5 bases at V and 4 bases at J, with 10 bases between the two ends. CDR3 sequence: CASSRDSPDTQYF. As DNA, the CDR3 is TGTGCCAGCAGTAGAGACAGCCCAGATACGCAGTATTTT.

The rearrangement links TRBV7-9 to TRBJ2-1; 9 bases are a match to TRBD1. This CDR3 has 19 amino acids. Germline CDR1 and CDR2: SEHNR and FQNEAQ (reference sequence). J was trimmed by 0 bases and V by 2 bases; bases with no gene match: 11. The CDR3, as DNA: TGTGCCAGCAGCTTACGGGACAGGGATTATACGAGCTCCTACAATGAGCAGTTCTTC. Its protein product is CASSLRDRDYTSSYNEQFF.

V gene TRBV25-1 combines with J gene TRBJ2-3; the match to TRBD2 covers 7 bases. Germline values: CDR1 MGHDK, CDR2 SYGVNS. The J segment lost 3 bases and the V segment lost 6 bases, leaving 6 bases of the junction unmatched. The CDR3 totals 14 residues. In DNA form, the CDR3 reads TGTGCCAGCAGCCTAGCGGCAGGGACAGATACGCAGTATTTT. Encoded protein: CASSLAAGTDTQYF.

The chain is built from TRBV29-1 and TRBJ1-2; possibly TRBD1 for D (5 bases). The CDR3 length is 13 residues. The germline V and J ends were trimmed by 4 bases and 3 bases, with 12 bases remaining between them. Germline loops: CDR1 SQVTM, CDR2 ANQGSEA. As DNA, the CDR3 is TGCAGCGTTGGGGGGGTACAGGACTATGGCTACACCTTC. Translating gives CSVGGVQDYGYTF.

J is TRBJ2-2 and V is TRBV5-5; possibly TRBD2 for D (7 bases). Between the trimmed V and J ends, which lost 0 bases and 5 bases, there was a span of 11 bases. Germline V CDR1 and CDR2: SGHKS, YYEKEE (reference sequence). The CDR3 is 15 residues long. In DNA, the CDR3 is TGTGCCAGCAGCTTGGGTGGGGGGGCGACCGGGGAGCTGTTTTTT. It encodes CASSLGGGATGELFF. Complete variable domain (other parts from reference TRBV5-5 and TRBJ2-2): DAGVTQSPTHLIKTRGQQVTLRCSPISGHKSVSWYQQVLGQGPQFIFQYYEKEERGRGNFPDRFSARQFPNYSSELNVNALLLGDSALYLCASSLGGGATGELFFGEGSRLTVL.

This clone was seen just once. The chain has TRBV7-9 and TRBJ2-3, with D maybe TRBD1 (5 bases). The CDR3 has 14 amino acids. The V gene's germline CDR1 is SEHNR and CDR2 FQNEAQ (reference sequence). Trimming removed 3 bases at V and 1 base at J, with 8 bases between. CDR3 residues: CASSFPGRTDTQYF. CDR3 nucleotide sequence: TGTGCCAGCAGCTTCCCAGGGCGCACAGATACGCAGTATTTT.

In this sample, this clone turned up a few times. The chain is built from TRBV7-3 and TRBJ2-2; D is possibly TRBD1 (5 bases). V was cut by 5 bases and J by 7 bases, with 11 bases left in between. The CDR3 spans 13 residues. Per the germline V gene, CDR1 is SGHTA and CDR2 is FQGTGA. The CDR3, as DNA: TGTGCCAGCAGCCCGCAGGGAAACGGGGAGCTGTTTTTT. Translation gives CASSPQGNGELFF.

The chain uses TRBV11-2 and TRBJ2-5; D remains ambiguous. The CDR3 covers 13 residues. With 3 bases removed from V and 0 bases from J, the gap between germline ends came to 5 bases. Germline V gives CDR1 SGHAT, CDR2 FQNNGV. CDR3 bases: TGTGCCAGCAGCTTTGGGTACCAAGAGACCCAGTACTTC. The encoded protein is CASSFGYQETQYF.

This sequence joins TRBV5-1 and TRBJ1-4, with D unclear. The V end lost 0 bases, the J end lost 0 bases, and 9 bases lay between the germline ends. The germline V gene encodes CDR1 SGHRS and CDR2 YFSETQ. There are 16 residues in the CDR3. Here the CDR3 DNA reads TGCGCCAGCAGCTTGGCCCCAGTATCAACTAATGAAAAACTGTTTTTT. This gives the protein CASSLAPVSTNEKLFF.

The chain employs TRBV24-1 and TRBJ1-2; D not resolved. V was trimmed by 2 bases and J by 7 bases, leaving 13 bases between them. CDR1 KGHDR and CDR2 SFDVKD come from the germline V gene. CDR3 length equals 14 residues. The chain's CDR3 is CATSDWNRRGGYTF. In DNA, the CDR3 is TGTGCCACCAGTGATTGGAACAGAAGAGGTGGCTACACCTTC.

The chain combines TRBV5-5 with TRBJ1-3; a weak D match, TRBD1 (5 bases). The CDR3 loop spans 14 amino acids. Germline V gene data show CDR1 as SGHKS and CDR2 as YYEKEE (reference sequence). With 4 bases removed from V and 0 bases from J, the gap between germline ends came to 8 bases. CDR3 nucleotides: TGTGCCAGCAGCCCGACAGTCTCTGGAAACACCATATATTTT. Residues: CASSPTVSGNTIYF.

The chain combines TRBV7-8 with TRBJ1-6, with D possibly being TRBD1 (6 bases). This CDR3 has 17 amino acids. The germline V gene has CDR1 SGHVS and CDR2 FQNEAQ. Trimming took off 1 base at V and 7 bases at J, with 17 bases between the two ends. CDR3: CASSLEGGGGQNSPLHF. The CDR3 DNA sequence: TGTGCCAGCAGCTTAGAAGGGGGGGGCGGACAGAATTCACCCCTCCACTTT.